This T cell receptor beta chain is from a study of cytomegalovirus exposure and HLA in healthy donors. Profiling relied on immunoSEQ multiplex PCR, and the TCRdb table lists in-frame clones only, not all of them. The sample consists of 200,000 or so clones, 84% of them appearing once. The CDR3 has 15 amino acids. Germline CDR1 and CDR2: SGHVS and FNYEAQ. The V gene end was trimmed by 5 bases and the J gene end by 1 base; junction bases not matched to a gene: 8. The clonotype originates from a man aged 18 to 30 in good health and CMV-seropositive. J is TRBJ2-7 and V is TRBV7-6; 7 bases map to TRBD2. Sequenced: PBMCs. CDR3 residues: CASSPASSGSYEQYF. CDR3 nucleotide sequence: TGTGCCAGCAGCCCCGCGTCTAGCGGATCCTACGAGCAGTACTTC.